Below are 13 T cell receptor beta chains sequenced from a single sample in a study of chemoradiotherapy in HPV16-positive cancers. Using immunoSEQ multiplex PCR, the repertoire was profiled, and TCRdb retains in-frame clones only, with some absent. The sample contains 12,000 or so clones, 88% of which appear only once. Sequencing used blood, obtained from a patient who underwent chemoradiotherapy. The receptors come from a human donor with HPV-associated anogenital cancer.

The J gene is TRBJ2-3, the V gene TRBV18, with D hard to call. The germline V and J ends were trimmed by 0 bases and 4 bases, with 14 bases remaining between them. This CDR3 comprises 16 residues. Germline CDR1 reads KGHSH; CDR2 reads LQKENI. Written as DNA, the CDR3 is TGTGCCAGCTCACCACCCACGGGTCGACTGGCAGATACGCAGTATTTT. Translated: CASSPPTGRLADTQYF. The full variable domain, completed using reference TRBV18 and TRBJ2-3, is NAGVMQNPRHLVRRRGQEARLRCSPMKGHSHVYWYRQLPEEGLKFMVYLQKENIIDESGMPKERFSAEFPKEGPSILRIQQVVRGDSAAYFCASSPPTGRLADTQYFGPGTRLTVL.

The rearrangement uses TRBV7-9 and TRBJ2-2, with TRBD2 identical over 11 bases. Trimming at V came to 4 bases and at J to 5 bases, leaving 6 bases not matched to a gene. The CDR3 runs 16 residues. Germline V gene sequence: CDR1 SEHNR, CDR2 FQNEAQ (reference sequence). CDR3 protein: CASSSLAGGRTGELFF. The CDR3 DNA is TGTGCCAGCAGCTCCCTAGCGGGGGGTAGGACCGGGGAGCTGTTTTTT.

This rearrangement joins TRBV6-5 to TRBJ1-1; D remains ambiguous. The germline V gene encodes CDR1 MNHEY and CDR2 SVGAGI. The CDR3 totals 14 residues. V lost 5 bases and J lost 4, with 14 bases in between. CDR3 in DNA: TGTGCCAGCAGTAACGGGTTTGAGGGCACTGAAGCTTTCTTT. This sequence encodes CASSNGFEGTEAFF.

J is TRBJ2-3 and V is TRBV27; 9 bases map to TRBD2. Losses at the gene ends were 6 bases for V and 6 bases for J; bases not matched to a gene: 22. CDR1 is MNHEY, CDR2 SMNVEV, per germline (reference sequence). CDR3 size: 19 residues. CDR3: CASRGNSILAGQKGDTQYF. The CDR3 DNA reads TGTGCCAGCAGGGGTAATAGTATCCTAGCGGGGCAAAAGGGGGATACGCAGTATTTT.

CDR3 sequence: CASSHQSRGDEQFF. The CDR3 bases are TGTGCCAGCAGCCACCAGAGCCGGGGCGATGAGCAGTTCTTC. The chain recombines TRBV5-4 with TRBJ2-1, with D possibly being TRBD1 or TRBD2 (5 bases each). CDR1 SGHNT and CDR2 YYREEE come from the germline V gene (reference sequence). V was trimmed by 4 bases and J by 8 bases, leaving 16 bases between them. The length of the CDR3 is 14 residues. The variable domain in full, with the rest retrieved from reference TRBV5-4 and TRBJ2-1, is ETGVTQSPTHLIKTRGQQVTLRCSSQSGHNTVSWYQQALGQGPQFIFQYYREEENGRGNFPPRFSGLQFPNYSSELNVNALELDDSALYLCASSHQSRGDEQFFGPGTRLTVL.

This sequence joins TRBV6-6 and TRBJ1-2; TRBD1 matches 9 bases. This CDR3 has 14 amino acids. In germline, CDR1 is MNHNY, CDR2 SVGAGI (reference sequence). Trimming cost V 2 bases and J 4 bases; bases outside gene matches: 2. The CDR3 DNA reads TGTGCCAGCAGTTACGAGGGACAGGGCTATGGCTACACCTTC. Translation: CASSYEGQGYGYTF.

The rearrangement uses TRBV19 and TRBJ2-5, with TRBD2 matching over 10 bases. Matching the DNA end better, TRBJ2-7 makes the J call doubtful. This CDR3 spans 16 amino acids. CDR1 and CDR2 from the germline V gene are LNHDA and SQIVND (reference sequence). CDR3 residues: CASSRTSGERLYEQYF. CDR3 DNA: TGTGCCAGTAGTAGAACTAGCGGGGAGAGGCTTTACGAGCAGTACTTC.

The chain has TRBV4-2 and TRBJ2-3; the D gene is possibly TRBD1 (5 bases). CDR3 length: 15 residues. V was trimmed by 0 bases and J by 4 bases, leaving 11 bases between them. In germline, CDR1 is LGHNA, CDR2 YNFKEQ. The CDR3 loop reads CASSQDVQGPDTQYF. The DNA for the CDR3 is TGTGCCAGCAGCCAAGATGTCCAGGGTCCAGATACGCAGTATTTT.

The chain couples TRBV2 to TRBJ2-5; D gene uncertain. Near its end, the DNA agrees better with TRBJ2-7, so the J call may be wrong. The CDR3 covers 12 residues. Looked up from germline, CDR1 is SNHLY and CDR2 is FYNNEI. Written as DNA, the CDR3 is TGTGCCAGCAGTGGAGGTTCGGGCGAGCAGTACTTC. Its translation is CASSGGSGEQYF.

This chain connects TRBV25-1 to TRBJ1-4; the match to TRBD1 covers 7 bases. The ends lost 1 base at V and 13 bases at J; junction bases unmatched: 12. This CDR3 region has 15 residues. Germline CDR1 is MGHDK and CDR2 is SYGVNS. CDR3 residues: CASSESTGPAGRLFF. The CDR3 DNA follows: TGTGCCAGCAGTGAATCGACAGGGCCAGCGGGGCGACTGTTTTTT.

The chain employs TRBV2 and TRBJ1-2, with 7 bases that match TRBD1. V lost 6 bases to trimming and J lost 8 bases; unmatched junction nucleotides: 9. The CDR3 loop spans 13 amino acids. CDR1 is SNHLY and CDR2 is FYNNEI in the germline V gene. The CDR3 region is CASRDRSTSGYTF. Here the CDR3 DNA reads TGTGCCAGCAGGGACAGGAGCACATCCGGCTACACCTTC. The full variable domain, with the rest looked up from reference TRBV2 and TRBJ1-2, is EPEVTQTPSHQVTQMGQEVILRCVPISNHLYFYWYRQILGQKVEFLVSFYNNEISEKSEIFDDQFSVERPDGSNFTLKIRSTKLEDSAMYFCASRDRSTSGYTFGSGTRLTVV.

The chain is built from TRBV6-1 and TRBJ1-1, with a tentative D call TRBD1 (6 bases). Trimming took off 6 bases at V and 2 bases at J, with 13 bases between the two ends. The germline gives CDR1 MNHNS, CDR2 SASEGT. This CDR3 has 14 residues. CDR3 residues: CASREGGINTEAFF. CDR3 bases: TGTGCCAGCAGGGAGGGGGGAATAAACACTGAAGCTTTCTTT.

This chain uses TRBV7-9 with TRBJ2-7; no clear D. Trimming took 1 base from V and 3 from J, leaving 7 bases between them. This CDR3 has 13 residues. The germline gives CDR1 SEHNR, CDR2 FQNEAQ (reference sequence). The CDR3 spells CASSLGTVYEQYF. DNA of the CDR3: TGTGCCAGCAGCTTAGGTACAGTCTACGAGCAGTACTTC.